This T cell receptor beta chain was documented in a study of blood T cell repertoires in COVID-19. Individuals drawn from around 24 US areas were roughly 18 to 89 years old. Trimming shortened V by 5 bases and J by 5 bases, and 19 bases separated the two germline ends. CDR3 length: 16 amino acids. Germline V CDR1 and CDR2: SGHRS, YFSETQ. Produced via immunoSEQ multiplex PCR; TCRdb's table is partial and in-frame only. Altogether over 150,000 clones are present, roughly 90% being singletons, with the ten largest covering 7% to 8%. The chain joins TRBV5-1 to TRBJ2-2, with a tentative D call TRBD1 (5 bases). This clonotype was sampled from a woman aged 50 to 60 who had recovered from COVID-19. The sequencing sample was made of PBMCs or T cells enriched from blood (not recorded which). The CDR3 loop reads CASSIQGDRRTGELFF. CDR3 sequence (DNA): TGCGCCAGCAGTATTCAGGGTGACCGAAGGACCGGGGAGCTGTTTTTT.